This T cell receptor beta chain was identified in a study of identical twins. A universal primer binding site was introduced by template switching. The final cDNA contained unique molecular identifiers. MiXCR, applied by TCRdb to the 5' RACE reads, yields one record per CDR3 protein. The table has about 340,000 distinct CDR3 sequences, over 9% seen once. CDR1 is SNHLY and CDR2 is FYNNEI in the germline V gene. The CDR3 consists of 15 residues. V was trimmed by 8 bases and J by 2 bases, leaving 18 bases between them. This sample also belongs to another study, concerning yellow fever vaccine responses in identical twins.

The source of this sequence is a woman younger than 35 in good health. The chain links TRBV2 to TRBJ1-2; D remains ambiguous. Sample: CD8+ T cells sorted from blood. CDR3 in amino acids: CASQKSVTRNYGYTF. The CDR3 DNA is TGTGCCAGCCAGAAGTCGGTGACCCGGAACTATGGCTACACCTTC.